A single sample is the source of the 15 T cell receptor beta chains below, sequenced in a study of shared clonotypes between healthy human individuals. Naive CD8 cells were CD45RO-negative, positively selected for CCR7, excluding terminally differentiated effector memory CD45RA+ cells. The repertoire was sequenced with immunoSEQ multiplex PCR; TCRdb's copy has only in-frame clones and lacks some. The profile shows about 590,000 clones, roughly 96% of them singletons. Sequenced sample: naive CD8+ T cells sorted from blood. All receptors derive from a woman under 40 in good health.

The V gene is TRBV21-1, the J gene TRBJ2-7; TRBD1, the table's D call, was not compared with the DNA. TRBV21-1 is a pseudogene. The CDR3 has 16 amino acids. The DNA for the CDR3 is TGTGCCAGCAGCAAAGCCTGCAGGGGTGCGCGGTACGAGCAGTACTTC. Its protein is CASSKACRGARYEQYF.

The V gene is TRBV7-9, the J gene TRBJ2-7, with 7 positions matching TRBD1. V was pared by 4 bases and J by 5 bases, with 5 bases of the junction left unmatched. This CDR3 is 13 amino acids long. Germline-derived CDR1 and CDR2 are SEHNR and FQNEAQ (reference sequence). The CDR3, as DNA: TGTGCCAGCAGCTACACAGGGGAGCACGAGCAGTACTTC. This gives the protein CASSYTGEHEQYF. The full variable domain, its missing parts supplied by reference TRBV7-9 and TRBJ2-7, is DTGVSQNPRHKITKRGQNVTFRCDPISEHNRLYWYRQTLGQGPEFLTYFQNEAQLEKSRLLSDRFSAERPKGSFSTLEIQRTEQGDSAMYLCASSYTGEHEQYFGPGTRLTVT.

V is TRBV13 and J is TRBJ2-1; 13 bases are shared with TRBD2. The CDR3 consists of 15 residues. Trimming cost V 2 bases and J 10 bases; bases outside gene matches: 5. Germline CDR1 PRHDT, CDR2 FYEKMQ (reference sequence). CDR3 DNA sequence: TGTGCCAGCAGCTTACGGACTAGCGGGAGCGGAGAGCAGTTCTTC. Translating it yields CASSLRTSGSGEQFF.

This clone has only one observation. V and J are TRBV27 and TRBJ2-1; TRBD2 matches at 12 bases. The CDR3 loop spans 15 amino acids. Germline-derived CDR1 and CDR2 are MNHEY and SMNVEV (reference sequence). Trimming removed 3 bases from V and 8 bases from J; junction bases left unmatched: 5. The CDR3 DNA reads TGTGCCAGCAGTTTGACTAGCGGGAGCACCGATGAGCAGTTCTTC. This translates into CASSLTSGSTDEQFF.

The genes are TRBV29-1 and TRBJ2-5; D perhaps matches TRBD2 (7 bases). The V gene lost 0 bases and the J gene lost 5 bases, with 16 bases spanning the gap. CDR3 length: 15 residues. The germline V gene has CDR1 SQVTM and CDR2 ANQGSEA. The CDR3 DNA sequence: TGCAGCGTTGAAGATCAAGGCAGGGGAGGGGAGACCCAGTACTTC. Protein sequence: CSVEDQGRGGETQYF.

The CDR3 region is CASSTTGRNTEAFF. The CDR3 DNA follows: TGCGCCAGCAGCACGACAGGGAGGAACACTGAAGCTTTCTTT. The chain is built from TRBV5-1 and TRBJ1-1; TRBD1 aligns across 7 bases. CDR1 and CDR2 from the germline V gene are SGHRS and YFSETQ. The CDR3 length is 14 residues. V shed 4 bases, J shed 1 base, and the junction held 4 bases outside the gene matches.

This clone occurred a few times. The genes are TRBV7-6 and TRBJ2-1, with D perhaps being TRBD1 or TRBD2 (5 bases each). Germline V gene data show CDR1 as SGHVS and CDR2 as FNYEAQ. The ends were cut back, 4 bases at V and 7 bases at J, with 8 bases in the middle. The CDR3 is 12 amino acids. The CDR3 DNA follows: TGTGCCAGCAGCTGGGGACCGAATGAGCAGTTCTTC. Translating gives CASSWGPNEQFF.

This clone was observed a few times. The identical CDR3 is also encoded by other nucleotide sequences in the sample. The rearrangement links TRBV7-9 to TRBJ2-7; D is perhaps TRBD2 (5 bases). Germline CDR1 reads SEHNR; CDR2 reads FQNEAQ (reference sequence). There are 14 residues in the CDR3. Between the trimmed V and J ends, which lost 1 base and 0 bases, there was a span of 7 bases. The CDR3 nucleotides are TGTGCCAGCAGCTTAGTTGGGAGCTCCTACGAGCAGTACTTC. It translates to CASSLVGSSYEQYF.

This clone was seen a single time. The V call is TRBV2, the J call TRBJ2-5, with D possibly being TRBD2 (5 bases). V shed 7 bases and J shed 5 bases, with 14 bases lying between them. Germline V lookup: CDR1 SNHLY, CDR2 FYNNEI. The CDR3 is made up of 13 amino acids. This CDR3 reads CASTGLGSETQYF. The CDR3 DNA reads TGTGCCAGCACGGGATTGGGATCCGAGACCCAGTACTTC.

CDR3 protein: CASSQAYEAFF. CDR3 DNA sequence: TGCGCCAGCAGCCAAGCATATGAAGCTTTCTTT. The chain joins TRBV4-1 to TRBJ1-1; D not certain. Germline values: CDR1 MGHRA, CDR2 YSYEKL. Deletions cut 1 base from V and 7 bases from J, with 4 bases between. The CDR3 runs 11 residues.

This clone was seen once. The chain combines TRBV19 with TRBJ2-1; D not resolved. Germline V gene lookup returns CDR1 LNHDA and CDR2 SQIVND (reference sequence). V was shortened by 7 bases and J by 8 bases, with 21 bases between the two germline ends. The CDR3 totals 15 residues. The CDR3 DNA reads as TGTGCCAGTACGGCGTCAGATGATTGGTTCGATGAGCAGTTCTTC. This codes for CASTASDDWFDEQFF.

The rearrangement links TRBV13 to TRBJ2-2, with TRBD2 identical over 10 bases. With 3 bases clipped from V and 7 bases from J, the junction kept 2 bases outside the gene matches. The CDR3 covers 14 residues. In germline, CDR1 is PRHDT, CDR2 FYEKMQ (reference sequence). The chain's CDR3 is CASSLGLANGELFF. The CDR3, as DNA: TGTGCCAGCAGCTTGGGACTAGCGAACGGGGAGCTGTTTTTT.

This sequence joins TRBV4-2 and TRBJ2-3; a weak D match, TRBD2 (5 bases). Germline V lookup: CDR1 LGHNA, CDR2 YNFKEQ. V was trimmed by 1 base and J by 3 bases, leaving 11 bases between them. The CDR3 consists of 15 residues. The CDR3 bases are TGTGCCAGCAGCCAAGTGGATGGCGGGACAGATACGCAGTATTTT. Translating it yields CASSQVDGGTDTQYF.

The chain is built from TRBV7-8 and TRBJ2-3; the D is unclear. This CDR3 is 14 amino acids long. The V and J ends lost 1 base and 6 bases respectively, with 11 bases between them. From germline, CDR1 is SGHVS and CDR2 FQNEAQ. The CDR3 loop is CASSLVKGPDTQYF. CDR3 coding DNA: TGTGCCAGCAGCTTAGTAAAGGGCCCGGATACGCAGTATTTT.

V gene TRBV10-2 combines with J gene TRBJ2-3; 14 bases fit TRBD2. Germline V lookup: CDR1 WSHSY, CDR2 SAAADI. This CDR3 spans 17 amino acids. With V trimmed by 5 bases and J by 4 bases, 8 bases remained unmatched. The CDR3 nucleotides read TGCGCCAGCAGTCTCCACGGGACTAGCGGGAGTTCAGATACGCAGTATTTT. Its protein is CASSLHGTSGSSDTQYF.